A selection of T cell receptor beta chains follows, all from one sample in a study of blood T cell repertoires in COVID-19. Profiling relied on immunoSEQ multiplex PCR, and the TCRdb table lists in-frame clones only, not all of them. The table includes about 69,000 clones, roughly 89% detected once. What was sequenced was peripheral blood. These receptors were taken from a young man with acute or convalescent COVID-19. CDR3s include the opening cysteine and the closing phenylalanine or tryptophan. The D gene is left open where the match is weak. Only some rows state a clone size, as once, few, many or a class for expanded clones.

v_gene	d_gene	abundance	len	j_gene	CDR3aa	CDR3nt
TRBV6-5	NA	NA	11	TRBJ1-1	CASSPGTEAFF	TGTGCCAGCAGCCCCGGCACTGAAGCTTTCTTT
TRBV9	TRBD1	NA	17	TRBJ1-1	CASTDLGQGIMNTEAFF	TGTGCCAGCACCGATTTGGGACAGGGAATAATGAACACTGAAGCTTTCTTT
TRBV6-6	NA	NA	13	TRBJ1-2	CASSAQGNYGYTF	TGTGCCAGCAGCGCTCAGGGAAACTATGGCTACACCTTC
TRBV6-2/TRBV6-3	TRBD2	NA	19	TRBJ2-2	CASSYLRTSGRASTGELFF	TGTGCCAGCAGTTACCTAAGGACTAGCGGGAGAGCCAGCACCGGGGAGCTGTTTTTT
TRBV18	TRBD1	NA	15	TRBJ1-1	CASSLLTGGAAEAFF	TGTGCCAGCTCACTACTGACAGGGGGTGCGGCTGAAGCTTTCTTT
TRBV29-1	TRBD2	NA	15	TRBJ2-3	CSVEGGGFRTDTQYF	TGCAGCGTTGAAGGCGGGGGGTTTCGTACAGATACGCAGTATTTT
TRBV11-1	NA	once	16	TRBJ2-1	CASSLDGAGSYNEQFF	TGTGCCAGCAGCTTAGACGGAGCGGGCAGCTACAATGAGCAGTTCTTC
TRBV9	TRBD2	NA	16	TRBJ2-7	CASSVVPSGRDLEQYF	TGTGCCAGCAGCGTAGTTCCGAGCGGGAGGGATCTCGAGCAGTACTTC
TRBV5-1	NA	NA	13	TRBJ2-2	CASSPRGEGELFF	TGCGCCAGCAGCCCTCGAGGCGAAGGGGAGCTGTTTTTT
TRBV19	TRBD1	once	15	TRBJ1-5	CASSVSGQGHQPQHF	TGTGCCAGTAGTGTGTCGGGACAGGGTCACCAGCCCCAGCATTTT
TRBV10-3	NA	NA	13	TRBJ2-1	CAISEWKEHEQFF	TGTGCCATCAGTGAGTGGAAGGAGCATGAGCAGTTCTTC
TRBV18	NA	NA	15	TRBJ1-2	CASSPRRDPGYGYTF	TGTGCCAGCTCACCACGTCGGGATCCCGGCTATGGCTACACCTTC
TRBV7-2	TRBD1	NA	16	TRBJ1-2	CASSSNRGPPLYGYTF	TGTGCCAGCAGCTCAAACAGGGGTCCCCCTCTCTATGGCTACACCTTC
TRBV30	NA	NA	14	TRBJ2-7	CAWSVGRGAYEQYF	TGTGCCTGGAGTGTAGGGCGGGGAGCCTACGAGCAGTACTTC
TRBV5-1	NA	once	14	TRBJ1-6	CASSPDTYNSPLHF	TGCGCCAGCAGCCCGGACACCTATAATTCACCCCTCCACTTT
TRBV29-1	NA	NA	14	TRBJ2-3	CSVVARSSTDTQYF	TGCAGCGTTGTTGCCAGGTCTAGCACAGATACGCAGTATTTT
TRBV7-6	NA	NA	12	TRBJ2-1	CASSLSNNEQFF	TGTGCCAGCAGCTTAAGCAACAATGAGCAGTTCTTC
TRBV2	NA	NA	14	TRBJ1-2	CASLRTGGNYGYTF	TGTGCCAGCTTACGGACGGGAGGAAACTATGGCTACACCTTC
TRBV30	NA	NA	13	TRBJ2-2	CAWSRLRSGELFF	TGTGCCTGGAGTCGACTAAGGTCCGGGGAGCTGTTTTTT
TRBV9	NA	NA	17	TRBJ1-2	CASSVGAGQVANYGYTF	TGTGCCAGCAGCGTAGGGGCTGGGCAGGTAGCTAACTATGGCTACACCTTC
TRBV19	TRBD1	NA	13	TRBJ1-1	CASSINRDSEAFF	TGTGCCAGTAGTATAAACCGGGACAGCGAAGCTTTCTTT
TRBV19	NA	NA	14	TRBJ1-5	CASSATGDNQPQHF	TGTGCCAGTAGTGCGACAGGCGATAATCAGCCCCAGCATTTT
TRBV10-2	NA	NA	14	TRBJ1-1	CATTVTGPNTEAFF	TGCGCCACCACGGTTACAGGGCCGAACACTGAAGCTTTCTTT
TRBV3-1/TRBV3-2	NA	NA	15	TRBJ1-4	CASSRDFQMGEKLFF	TGTGCCAGCAGCCGGGACTTCCAAATGGGTGAAAAACTGTTTTTT
TRBV9	NA	NA	15	TRBJ1-6	CASSVAGQNNSPLHF	TGTGCCAGCAGCGTAGCAGGACAAAATAATTCACCCCTCCACTTT
TRBV6-1	TRBD2	NA	13	TRBJ2-5	CASSEAGVGTQYF	TGTGCCAGCAGTGAGGCGGGGGTTGGGACCCAGTACTTC
TRBV2	TRBD1	NA	16	TRBJ1-5	CASSEAAGQGNQPQHF	TGTGCCAGCAGTGAAGCAGCGGGACAGGGAAATCAGCCCCAGCATTTT
TRBV25-1	NA	NA	13	TRBJ1-1	CASSGLSRSEAFF	TGTGCCAGCAGTGGCCTTTCTCGGAGTGAAGCTTTCTTT
TRBV10-3	TRBD1	NA	14	TRBJ2-1	CAISEGTGSHEQFF	TGTGCCATCAGTGAAGGGACAGGGTCGCATGAGCAGTTCTTC
TRBV7-3	NA	NA	15	TRBJ2-3	CASSLSPKATDTQYF	TGTGCCAGCAGCTTAAGTCCGAAAGCCACAGATACGCAGTATTTT
TRBV5-1	TRBD2	NA	14	TRBJ2-7	CASSPGLGYYEQYF	TGCGCCAGCAGCCCGGGACTAGGTTATTACGAGCAGTACTTC
TRBV5-1	TRBD1	NA	15	TRBJ1-2	CASSQTGDPNYGYTF	TGCGCCAGCAGCCAAACAGGGGACCCTAACTATGGCTACACCTTC
TRBV30	NA	NA	15	TRBJ1-2	CAWSPPGYLGYGYTF	TGTGCCTGGAGTCCCCCGGGTTACCTCGGCTATGGCTACACCTTC
TRBV4-2	NA	NA	14	TRBJ2-3	CASSQDRRTDTQYF	TGTGCCAGCAGCCAAGATAGGAGGACAGATACGCAGTATTTT
TRBV5-5	NA	NA	15	TRBJ1-2	CASSLAGGPNYGYTF	TGTGCCAGCAGCTTGGCGGGGGGCCCGAACTATGGCTACACCTTC
TRBV9	NA	NA	14	TRBJ1-3	CASSVAPTGNTIYF	TGTGCCAGCAGCGTAGCCCCTACTGGAAACACCATATATTTT
TRBV4-1	NA	NA	15	TRBJ1-3	CASSNPGQTGNTIYF	TGCGCCAGCAGTAATCCCGGACAGACTGGAAACACCATATATTTT
TRBV7-9	NA	few	13	TRBJ1-1	CASSLHRVPEAFF	TGTGCCAGCAGCTTACACAGGGTGCCGGAAGCTTTCTTT
TRBV7-9	TRBD2	NA	17	TRBJ2-1	CASSLQGLAGGHNEQFF	TGTGCCAGCAGCTTACAAGGACTAGCGGGGGGGCACAATGAGCAGTTCTTC
TRBV4-3	TRBD1	NA	16	TRBJ1-6	CASSQDRRTGSSPLHF	TGCGCCAGCAGCCAAGATAGGAGGACAGGGTCTTCACCCCTCCACTTT
TRBV15	TRBD1	NA	15	TRBJ1-5	CATSTGTVSNQPQHF	TGTGCCACCAGCACGGGGACAGTCAGCAATCAGCCCCAGCATTTT
TRBV11-2	NA	NA	13	TRBJ2-2	CASSLSNTGELFF	TGTGCCAGCAGCCTCTCGAACACCGGGGAGCTGTTTTTT
TRBV12-3/TRBV12-4	NA	NA	12	TRBJ1-2	CASSSTGIGYTF	TGTGCCAGCAGTTCGACAGGAATCGGCTACACCTTC
TRBV4-1	NA	NA	14	TRBJ1-5	CASSQDGRNQPQHF	TGCGCCAGCAGCCAAGATGGGAGAAATCAGCCCCAGCATTTT
TRBV5-6	NA	NA	14	TRBJ1-1	CASSPPLGNTEAFF	TGTGCCAGCAGCCCCCCGCTCGGGAACACTGAAGCTTTCTTT
TRBV19	NA	once	14	TRBJ1-1	CASTLGGRDGTAFF	TGTGCCAGTACCTTAGGAGGGAGGGATGGAACAGCTTTCTTT
TRBV9	NA	NA	15	TRBJ1-1	CASSEGSGWDTEAFF	TGTGCCAGCAGCGAGGGGTCGGGTTGGGACACTGAAGCTTTCTTT
TRBV7-7	NA	NA	13	TRBJ1-1	CASSVDRNTEAFF	TGTGCTAGCAGCGTAGACAGGAACACTGAAGCTTTCTTT
TRBV28	TRBD1	few	14	TRBJ1-2	CASSLQGAGYGYTF	TGTGCCAGCAGTCTACAGGGGGCGGGCTATGGCTACACCTTC